The clone carrying this TCR beta chain was picked up one time. What it binds is unknown. CDR1 and CDR2 from the germline V gene are SGHDT and YYEEEE. J lost 3 bases, V lost 1 base, and 3 bases had no gene match. The CDR3 has 14 residues. These data come from a study of PD-L1 blockade in urothelial cancer. Looking at the study overall: In the patient group, most of the roughly 30 were males with bladder-origin urothelial cancer. At 6 weeks and at 3 weeks (second dose) after treatment start, blood was analyzed.

General study points: Where pretreatment blood TCR clonality fell below the median, better survival was predicted. Patients with durable benefit had greater blood expansion of tumor-associated TCR clones 3 weeks into treatment.

The assay was immunoSEQ multiplex PCR, and TCRdb's table has in-frame clones only and misses some. In the table there are 35,000 to 55,000 clones, 88% of which are singletons. The receptor was derived from a woman in her sixties with urothelial cancer. The chain combines TRBV5-6 with TRBJ2-5; 7 nucleotides match TRBD2. The material was PBMCs, obtained around atezolizumab (anti-PD-L1) treatment. CDR3 nucleotides: TGTGCCAGCAGCTTGATGGCGGGGGAAGAGACCCAGTACTTC. Translation gives CASSLMAGEETQYF. The whole variable domain, remainder taken from reference TRBV5-6 and TRBJ2-5, is DAGVTQSPTHLIKTRGQQVTLRCSPKSGHDTVSWYQQALGQGPQFIFQYYEEEERQRGNFPDRFSGHQFPNYSSELNVNALLLGDSALYLCASSLMAGEETQYFGPGTRLLVL.